Included here is one T cell receptor beta chain sequence, with context. These data come from a study of blood T cell repertoires in COVID-19. The ends lost 3 bases at V and 6 bases at J; junction bases unmatched: 8. This CDR3 has 15 amino acids. Germline V gene data show CDR1 as KGHDR and CDR2 as SFDVKD. Using immunoSEQ multiplex PCR, the repertoire was profiled, and TCRdb retains in-frame clones only, with some absent. The table lists about 45,000 clones, nearly 85% of them singletons. The sequencing sample was made of peripheral blood. This sequence joins TRBV24-1 and TRBJ2-5; 8 nucleotides line up with TRBD2. This clonotype was obtained from a man older than 75 in a cohort sampled during active COVID-19. The CDR3 reads CATSDPMTSAQTQYF. The DNA for the CDR3 is TGTGCCACCAGTGATCCCATGACTAGCGCCCAGACCCAGTACTTC.